This T cell receptor (beta chain) is from a study of shared clonotypes between healthy human individuals. A note on this clone: No antigen is known for it.

Assay: immunoSEQ multiplex PCR; the TCRdb copy retains only in-frame clones and omits some. The data show about 1 million clones, around 75% seen once. Trimming left V 7 bases short and J 2 bases short, with 11 bases between. This CDR3 is 13 amino acids long. Germline CDR1 and CDR2: SNHLY and FYNNEI. Study conclusions and caveats: When naive CD4 clonotypes were compared across several donors, around 4.6% were shared.

The chain couples TRBV2 to TRBJ1-1; the D is unclear. The receptor was isolated from a man between 18 and 35 years old in good health. Input material: memory CD4+ T cells sorted from blood. Subset noted: CD45RA-negative fraction. CDR3 sequence reads: CASTGDGNTEAFF. The CDR3 nucleotides read TGTGCCAGCACTGGAGATGGCAACACTGAAGCTTTCTTT.